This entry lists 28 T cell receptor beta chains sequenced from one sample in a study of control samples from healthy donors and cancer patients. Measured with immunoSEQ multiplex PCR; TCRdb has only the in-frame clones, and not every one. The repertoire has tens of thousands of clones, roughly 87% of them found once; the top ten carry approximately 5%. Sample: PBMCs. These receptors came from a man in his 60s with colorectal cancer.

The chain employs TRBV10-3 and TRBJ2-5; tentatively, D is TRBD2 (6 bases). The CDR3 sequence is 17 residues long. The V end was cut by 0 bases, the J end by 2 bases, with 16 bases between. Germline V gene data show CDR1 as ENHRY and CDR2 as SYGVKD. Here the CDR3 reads CAISESTGRGPQETQYF. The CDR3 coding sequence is TGTGCCATCAGTGAGTCGACGGGGCGGGGTCCTCAAGAGACCCAGTACTTC.

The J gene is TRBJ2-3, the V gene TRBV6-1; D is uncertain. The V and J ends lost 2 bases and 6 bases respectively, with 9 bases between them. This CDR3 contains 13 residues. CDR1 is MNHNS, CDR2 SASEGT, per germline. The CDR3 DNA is TGTGCCAGCAGTGAACTGGGGATCGATACGCAGTATTTT. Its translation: CASSELGIDTQYF.

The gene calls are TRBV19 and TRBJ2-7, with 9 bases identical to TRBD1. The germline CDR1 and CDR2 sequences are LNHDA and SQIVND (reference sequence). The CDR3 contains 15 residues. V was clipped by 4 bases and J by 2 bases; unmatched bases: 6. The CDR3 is CASSTGQGGPYEQYF. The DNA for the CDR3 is TGTGCCAGTAGTACGGGACAGGGAGGCCCCTACGAGCAGTACTTC.

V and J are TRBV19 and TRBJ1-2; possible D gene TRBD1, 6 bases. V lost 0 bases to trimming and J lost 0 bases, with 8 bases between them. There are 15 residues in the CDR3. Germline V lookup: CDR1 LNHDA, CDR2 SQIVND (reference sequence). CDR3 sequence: CASSIDWTANYGYTF. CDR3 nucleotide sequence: TGTGCCAGTAGTATAGATTGGACAGCTAACTATGGCTACACCTTC.

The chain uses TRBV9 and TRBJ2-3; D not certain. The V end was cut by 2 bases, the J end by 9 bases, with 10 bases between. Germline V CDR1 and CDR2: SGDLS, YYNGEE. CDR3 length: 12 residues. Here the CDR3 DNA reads TGTGCCAGCAGCGTCGACTTCGGAACGCAGTATTTT. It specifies CASSVDFGTQYF.

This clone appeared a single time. CDR3 sequence reads: CASSELGGPTGEQYF. CDR3 nucleotides: TGTGCCAGCAGTGAGCTCGGGGGGCCCACGGGAGAGCAGTACTTC. This rearrangement joins TRBV2 to TRBJ2-7; possible D gene TRBD2, 7 bases. Germline CDR1 and CDR2: SNHLY and FYNNEI. The CDR3 covers 15 residues. V shed 3 bases and J shed 7 bases, with 19 bases lying between them. Drawing the rest from reference TRBV2 and TRBJ2-7, the complete variable domain is EPEVTQTPSHQVTQMGQEVILRCVPISNHLYFYWYRQILGQKVEFLVSFYNNEISEKSEIFDDQFSVERPDGSNFTLKIRSTKLEDSAMYFCASSELGGPTGEQYFGPGTRLTVT.

CDR3 nucleotides: TGTGCCAGCAGATCGACAGGGTCGTCAAGGGCCCAGCATTTT. Translating it yields CASRSTGSSRAQHF. The chain links TRBV6-5 to TRBJ1-5, with 7 bases identical to TRBD1. The CDR3 is 14 amino acids. CDR1 MNHEY and CDR2 SVGAGI come from the germline V gene. The J segment lost 11 bases and the V segment lost 6 bases, leaving 13 bases of the junction unmatched.

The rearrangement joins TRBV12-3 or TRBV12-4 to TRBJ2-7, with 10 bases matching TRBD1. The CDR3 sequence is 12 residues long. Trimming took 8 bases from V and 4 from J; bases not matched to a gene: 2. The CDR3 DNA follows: TGTGCCAGCTCGGACAGGGGGTACGAGCAGTACTTC. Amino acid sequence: CASSDRGYEQYF.

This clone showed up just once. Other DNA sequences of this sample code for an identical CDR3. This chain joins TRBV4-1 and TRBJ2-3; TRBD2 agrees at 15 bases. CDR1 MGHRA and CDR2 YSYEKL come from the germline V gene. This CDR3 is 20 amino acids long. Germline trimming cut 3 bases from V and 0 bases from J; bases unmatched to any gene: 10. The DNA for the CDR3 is TGCGCCAGCAGCCATCCCGGACTAGCGGGGGGGCCTCGGAGCACAGATACGCAGTATTTT. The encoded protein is CASSHPGLAGGPRSTDTQYF.

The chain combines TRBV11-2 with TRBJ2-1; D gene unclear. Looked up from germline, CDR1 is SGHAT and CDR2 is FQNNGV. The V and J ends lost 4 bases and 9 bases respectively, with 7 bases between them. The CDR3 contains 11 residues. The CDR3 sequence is CASSYGPEQFF. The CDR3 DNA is TGTGCCAGCAGCTACGGTCCTGAGCAGTTCTTC.

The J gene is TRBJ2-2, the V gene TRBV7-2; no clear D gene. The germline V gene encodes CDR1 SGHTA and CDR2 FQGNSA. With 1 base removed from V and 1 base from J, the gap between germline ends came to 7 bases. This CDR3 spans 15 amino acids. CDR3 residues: CASSLGVGNTGELFF. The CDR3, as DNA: TGTGCCAGCAGCTTAGGGGTAGGGAACACCGGGGAGCTGTTTTTT. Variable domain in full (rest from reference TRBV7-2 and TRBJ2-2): GAGVSQSPSNKVTEKGKDVELRCDPISGHTALYWYRQSLGQGLEFLIYFQGNSAPDKSGLPSDRFSAERTGGSVSTLTIQRTQQEDSAVYLCASSLGVGNTGELFFGEGSRLTVL.

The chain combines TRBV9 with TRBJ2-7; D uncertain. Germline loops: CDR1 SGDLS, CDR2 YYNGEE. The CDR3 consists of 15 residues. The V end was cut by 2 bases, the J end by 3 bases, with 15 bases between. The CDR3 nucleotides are TGTGCCAGCAGCGTGGGGAATGAGTATCACTACGAGCAGTACTTC. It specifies CASSVGNEYHYEQYF.

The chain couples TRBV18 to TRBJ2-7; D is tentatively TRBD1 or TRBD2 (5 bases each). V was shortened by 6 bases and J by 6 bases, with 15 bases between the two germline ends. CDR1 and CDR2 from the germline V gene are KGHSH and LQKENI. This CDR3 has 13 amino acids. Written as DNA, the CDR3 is TGTGCCAGCTCCCTTCTTGGGGACGGCGAGCAGTACTTC. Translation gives CASSLLGDGEQYF.

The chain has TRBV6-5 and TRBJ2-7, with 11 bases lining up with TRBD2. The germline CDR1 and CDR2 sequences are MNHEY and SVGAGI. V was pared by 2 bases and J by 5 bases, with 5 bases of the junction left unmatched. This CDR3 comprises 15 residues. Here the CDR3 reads CASSYMLAGGDEQYF. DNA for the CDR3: TGTGCCAGCAGTTACATGCTAGCGGGGGGCGACGAGCAGTACTTC.

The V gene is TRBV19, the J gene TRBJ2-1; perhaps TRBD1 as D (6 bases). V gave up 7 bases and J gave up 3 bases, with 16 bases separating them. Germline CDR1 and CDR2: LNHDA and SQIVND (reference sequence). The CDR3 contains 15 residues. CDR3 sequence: CASNAQGRSYNEQFF. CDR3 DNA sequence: TGTGCCAGTAACGCACAGGGAAGGAGCTACAATGAGCAGTTCTTC. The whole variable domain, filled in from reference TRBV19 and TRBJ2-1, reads DGGITQSPKYLFRKEGQNVTLSCEQNLNHDAMYWYRQDPGQGLRLIYYSQIVNDFQKGDIAEGYSVSREKKESFPLTVTSAQKNPTAFYLCASNAQGRSYNEQFFGPGTRLTVL.

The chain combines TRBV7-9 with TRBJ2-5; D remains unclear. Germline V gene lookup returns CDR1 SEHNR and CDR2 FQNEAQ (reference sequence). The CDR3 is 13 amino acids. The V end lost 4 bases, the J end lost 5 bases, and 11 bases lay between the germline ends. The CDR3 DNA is TGTGCCAGCAGCTCATACGGAGTCGAGACCCAGTACTTC. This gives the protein CASSSYGVETQYF.

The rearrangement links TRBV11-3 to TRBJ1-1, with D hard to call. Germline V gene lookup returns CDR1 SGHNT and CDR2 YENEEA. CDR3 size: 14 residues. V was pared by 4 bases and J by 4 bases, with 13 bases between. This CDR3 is CASSSPFRSTEAFF. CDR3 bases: TGTGCCAGCAGCTCTCCCTTCCGTAGCACTGAAGCTTTCTTT. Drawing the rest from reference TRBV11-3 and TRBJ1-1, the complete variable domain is EAGVVQSPRYKIIEKKQPVAFWCNPISGHNTLYWYLQNLGQGPELLIRYENEEAVDDSQLPKDRFSAERLKGVDSTLKIQPAELGDSAVYLCASSSPFRSTEAFFGQGTRLTVV.

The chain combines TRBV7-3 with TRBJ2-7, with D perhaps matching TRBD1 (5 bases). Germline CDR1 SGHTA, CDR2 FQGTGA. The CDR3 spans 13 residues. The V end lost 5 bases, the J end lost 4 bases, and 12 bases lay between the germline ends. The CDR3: CASSPHQGYEQYF. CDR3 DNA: TGTGCCAGCAGCCCGCACCAGGGTTACGAGCAGTACTTC.

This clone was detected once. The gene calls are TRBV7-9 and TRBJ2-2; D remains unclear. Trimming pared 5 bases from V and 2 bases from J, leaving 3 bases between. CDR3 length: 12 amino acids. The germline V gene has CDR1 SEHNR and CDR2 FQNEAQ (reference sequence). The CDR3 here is CASSPNTGELFF. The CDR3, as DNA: TGTGCCAGCAGCCCCAACACCGGGGAGCTGTTTTTT.

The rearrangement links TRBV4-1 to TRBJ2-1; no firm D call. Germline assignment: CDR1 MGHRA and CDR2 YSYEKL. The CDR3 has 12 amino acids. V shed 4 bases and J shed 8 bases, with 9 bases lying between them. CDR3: CASSPAWDEQFF. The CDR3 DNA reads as TGCGCCAGCAGCCCGGCGTGGGATGAGCAGTTCTTC.

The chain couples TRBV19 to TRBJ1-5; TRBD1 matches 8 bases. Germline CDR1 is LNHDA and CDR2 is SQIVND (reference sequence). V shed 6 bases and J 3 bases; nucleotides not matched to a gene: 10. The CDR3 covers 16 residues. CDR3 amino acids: CASSRSDRGYNQPQHF. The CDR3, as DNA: TGTGCCAGTAGCCGATCCGACAGGGGATACAATCAGCCCCAGCATTTT.

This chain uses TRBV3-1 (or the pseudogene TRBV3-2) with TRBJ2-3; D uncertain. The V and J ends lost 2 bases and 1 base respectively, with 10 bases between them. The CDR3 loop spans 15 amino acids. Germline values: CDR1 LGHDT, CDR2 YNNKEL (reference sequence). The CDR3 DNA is TGTGCCAGCAGCCAAATAGCCCTCGGCACAGATACGCAGTATTTT. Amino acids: CASSQIALGTDTQYF.

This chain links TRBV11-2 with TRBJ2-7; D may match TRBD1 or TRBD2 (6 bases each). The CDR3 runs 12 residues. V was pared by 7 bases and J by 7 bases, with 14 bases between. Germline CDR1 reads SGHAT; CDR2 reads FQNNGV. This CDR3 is CASMALGGEQYF. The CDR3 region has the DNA TGTGCCAGCATGGCACTAGGGGGGGAGCAGTACTTC.

CDR3 nucleotides: TGCAGCGTGCAGCTTCCGGGACTGACTATTGTTACTAACTATGGCTACACCTTC. Translating gives CSVQLPGLTIVTNYGYTF. The chain combines TRBV29-1 with TRBJ1-2; D possibly corresponds to TRBD1 (5 bases). CDR3 length equals 18 residues. CDR1 is SQVTM, CDR2 ANQGSEA, per germline. V shed 6 bases and J shed 0 bases, with 26 bases lying between them.

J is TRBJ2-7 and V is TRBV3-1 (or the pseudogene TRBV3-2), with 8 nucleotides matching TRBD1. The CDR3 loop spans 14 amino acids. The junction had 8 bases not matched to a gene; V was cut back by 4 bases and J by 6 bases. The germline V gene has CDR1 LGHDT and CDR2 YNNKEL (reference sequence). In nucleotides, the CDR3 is TGTGCCAGCAGCCTTAGGACAGGGCTCCGCGAGCAGTACTTC. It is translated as CASSLRTGLREQYF.

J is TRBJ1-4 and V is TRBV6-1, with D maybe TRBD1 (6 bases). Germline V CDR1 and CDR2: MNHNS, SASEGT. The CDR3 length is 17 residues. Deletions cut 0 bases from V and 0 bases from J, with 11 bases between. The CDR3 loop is CASSEAQGLATNEKLFF. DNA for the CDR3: TGTGCCAGCAGTGAAGCACAGGGCCTTGCAACTAATGAAAAACTGTTTTTT.

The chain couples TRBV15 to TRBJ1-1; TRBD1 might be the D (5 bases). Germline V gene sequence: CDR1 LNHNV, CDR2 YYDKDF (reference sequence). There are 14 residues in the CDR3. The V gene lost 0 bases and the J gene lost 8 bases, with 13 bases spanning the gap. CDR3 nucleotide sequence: TGTGCCACCAGCAGAGATAGCAGACGGGGGGAAGCTTTCTTT. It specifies CATSRDSRRGEAFF.

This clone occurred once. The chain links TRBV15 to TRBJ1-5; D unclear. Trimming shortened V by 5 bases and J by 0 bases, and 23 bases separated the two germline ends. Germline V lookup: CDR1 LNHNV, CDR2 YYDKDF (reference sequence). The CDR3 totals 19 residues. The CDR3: CATSGITPGGIYSNQPQHF. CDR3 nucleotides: TGTGCCACCAGCGGCATCACGCCAGGCGGTATCTATAGCAATCAGCCCCAGCATTTT.